Below, 4 T cell receptor beta chains from the same sample are listed, as sequenced in a study of regulatory T cells in long-lasting Graves disease. As to time point: newly diagnosed GD, antithyroid drugs for less than 3 months. Isolated PBMC RNA provided the starting material for the TCR library. Combining iRepertoire HTBI primers with Arm-PCR of CDR3 regions, the authors built TCR beta libraries. Via MiXCR, TCRdb re-called the multiplex PCR reads, giving one row per CDR3 protein. The sample includes 450,000 to 600,000 distinct CDR3 sequences, roughly 13% of them seen just once. The same data also went into a second study, on T cells in Graves' hyperthyroidism and ophthalmopathy.

The sample here was peripheral blood mononuclear cells (PBMCs), taken at new diagnosis, from a patient treated with antithyroid drugs. The receptors originated from a man aged 25-40 years with Graves disease.

The chain links TRBV20-1 to TRBJ1-1; D is possibly TRBD1 (5 bases). Trimming removed 2 bases at V and 0 bases at J, with 13 bases between. In germline, CDR1 is DFQATT, CDR2 SNEGSKA (reference sequence). This CDR3 contains 15 residues. Written as DNA, the CDR3 is TGCAGTGCTAGACGGGAGGGGCATATGAACACTGAAGCTTTCTTT. Translating it yields CSARREGHMNTEAFF.

The chain employs TRBV5-1 and TRBJ2-5, with 7 bases matching TRBD1. The CDR3 has 15 residues. CDR1 is SGHRS, CDR2 YFSETQ, per germline. V dropped 4 bases and J dropped 2; count of bases not matched to a gene: 8. The CDR3 sequence is CASSIPGQIQETQYF. Here the CDR3 DNA reads TGCGCCAGCAGCATCCCGGGACAGATACAAGAGACCCAGTACTTC.

This clonotype was observed once. The chain couples TRBV28 to TRBJ1-1; TRBD1 aligns across 7 bases. Per germline, CDR1 MDHEN and CDR2 SYDVKM. This CDR3 contains 17 residues. J gave up 4 bases and V 4 bases, and 15 bases lay outside the gene matches. The CDR3 DNA follows: TGTGCCAGCAGTTCCCCTACCGGACAGGATCGGGGCACTGAAGCTTTCTTT. Its translation is CASSSPTGQDRGTEAFF.

CDR3 nucleotide sequence: TGTGCCTGGAGTCCCCGGAGGGGGGCGCTGAGTGGGAATTCACCCCTCCACTTT. Its translation is CAWSPRRGALSGNSPLHF. This chain uses TRBV30 with TRBJ1-6; D possibly corresponds to TRBD1 (6 bases). This CDR3 has 18 residues. Trimming shortened V by 2 bases and J by 7 bases, and 24 bases separated the two germline ends. CDR1 is GTSNPN, CDR2 SVGIG, per germline (reference sequence).